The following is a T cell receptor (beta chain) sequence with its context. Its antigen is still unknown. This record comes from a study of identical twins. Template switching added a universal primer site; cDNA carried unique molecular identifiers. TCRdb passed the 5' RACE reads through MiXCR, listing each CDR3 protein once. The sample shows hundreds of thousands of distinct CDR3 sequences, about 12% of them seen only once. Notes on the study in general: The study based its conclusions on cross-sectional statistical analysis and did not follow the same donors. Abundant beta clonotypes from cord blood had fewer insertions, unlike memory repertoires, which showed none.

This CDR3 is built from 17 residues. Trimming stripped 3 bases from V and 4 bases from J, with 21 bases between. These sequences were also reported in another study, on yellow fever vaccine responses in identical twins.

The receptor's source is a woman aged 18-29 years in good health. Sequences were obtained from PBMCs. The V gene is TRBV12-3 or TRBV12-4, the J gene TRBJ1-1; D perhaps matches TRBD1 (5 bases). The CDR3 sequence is CASSLLGIGSGGTEAFF. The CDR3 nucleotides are TGTGCCAGCAGTTTGTTGGGAATCGGGAGCGGGGGCACTGAAGCTTTCTTT.